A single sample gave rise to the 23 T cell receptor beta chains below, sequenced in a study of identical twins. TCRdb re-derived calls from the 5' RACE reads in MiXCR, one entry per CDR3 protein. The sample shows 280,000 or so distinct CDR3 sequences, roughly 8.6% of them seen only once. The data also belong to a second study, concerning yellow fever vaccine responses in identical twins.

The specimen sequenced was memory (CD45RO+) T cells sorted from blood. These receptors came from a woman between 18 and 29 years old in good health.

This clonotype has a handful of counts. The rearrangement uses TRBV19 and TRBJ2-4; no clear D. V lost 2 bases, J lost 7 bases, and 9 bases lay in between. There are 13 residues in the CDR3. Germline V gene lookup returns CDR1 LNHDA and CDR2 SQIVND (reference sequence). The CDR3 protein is CASSIKPGNIQYF. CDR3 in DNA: TGTGCCAGTAGTATAAAGCCCGGGAACATTCAGTACTTC.

CDR3 loop: CASSVGRGGDSNQPQHF. CDR3 coding DNA: TGTGCCAGCAGCGTTGGTCGGGGTGGGGATAGCAATCAGCCCCAGCATTTT. The V and J genes are TRBV9 and TRBJ1-5; D not resolved. The CDR3 spans 17 residues. Trimming took off 2 bases at V and 0 bases at J, with 15 bases between the two ends. In germline, CDR1 is SGDLS, CDR2 YYNGEE.

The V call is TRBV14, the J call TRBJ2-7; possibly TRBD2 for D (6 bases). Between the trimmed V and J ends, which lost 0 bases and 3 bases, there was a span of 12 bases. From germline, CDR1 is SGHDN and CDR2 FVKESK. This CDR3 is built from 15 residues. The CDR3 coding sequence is TGTGCCAGCAGCCAAGACCGGGGGAGCTTCTACGAGCAGTACTTC. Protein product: CASSQDRGSFYEQYF.

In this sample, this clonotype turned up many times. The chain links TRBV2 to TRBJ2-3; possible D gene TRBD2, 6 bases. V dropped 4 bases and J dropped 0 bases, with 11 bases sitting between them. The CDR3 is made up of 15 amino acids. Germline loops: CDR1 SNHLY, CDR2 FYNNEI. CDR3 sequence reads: CASSGGTGSTDTQYF. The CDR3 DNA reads TGTGCCAGCAGTGGAGGGACTGGTAGCACAGATACGCAGTATTTT.

The CDR3 DNA reads as TGCAGTGCTAGAGAAGGACAGGGGGCTCGAAGCAATCAGCCCCAGCATTTT. Its protein is CSAREGQGARSNQPQHF. The chain combines TRBV20-1 with TRBJ1-5, with 11 positions matching TRBD1. The CDR3 totals 17 residues. V shed 0 bases and J 1 base; nucleotides not matched to a gene: 5. In germline, CDR1 is DFQATT, CDR2 SNEGSKA (reference sequence).

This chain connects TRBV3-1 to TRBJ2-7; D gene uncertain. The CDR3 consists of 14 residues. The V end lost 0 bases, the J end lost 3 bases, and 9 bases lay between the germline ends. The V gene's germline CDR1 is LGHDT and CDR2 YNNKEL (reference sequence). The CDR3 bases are TGTGCCAGCAGCCAAGACCCCAGATACTACGAGCAGTACTTC. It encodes CASSQDPRYYEQYF.

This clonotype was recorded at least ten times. The CDR3 DNA reads as TGTGCCAGCAGTGGCATGGGGGGTGAAGCTTTCTTT. It codes for CASSGMGGEAFF. V gene TRBV6-5 combines with J gene TRBJ1-1, with D tentatively TRBD1 (5 bases). This CDR3 is built from 12 residues. The germline gives CDR1 MNHEY, CDR2 SVGAGI. V was shortened by 5 bases and J by 7 bases, with 11 bases between the two germline ends.

In DNA, the CDR3 is TGCAGTGCTAGGGTGTGGGGAGAGCGGGGGTTTGTGTACAATGAGCAGTTCTTC. The encoded protein is CSARVWGERGFVYNEQFF. The genes are TRBV20-1 and TRBJ2-1; 8 bases align to TRBD2. Germline V gives CDR1 DFQATT, CDR2 SNEGSKA (reference sequence). Trimming took 3 bases from V and 4 from J; bases not matched to a gene: 17. There are 18 residues in the CDR3.

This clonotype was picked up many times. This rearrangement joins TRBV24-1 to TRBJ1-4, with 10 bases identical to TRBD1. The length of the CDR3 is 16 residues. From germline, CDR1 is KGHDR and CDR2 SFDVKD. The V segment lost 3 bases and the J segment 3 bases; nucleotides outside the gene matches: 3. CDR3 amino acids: CATSDPGQGANEKLFF. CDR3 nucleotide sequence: TGTGCCACCAGTGATCCCGGACAGGGGGCTAATGAAAAACTGTTTTTT.

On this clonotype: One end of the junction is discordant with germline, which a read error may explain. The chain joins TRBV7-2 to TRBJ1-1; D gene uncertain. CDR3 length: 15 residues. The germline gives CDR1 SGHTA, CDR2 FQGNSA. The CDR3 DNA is TGTGCCATCAGCCCCGGGCCACTCTGCTGGACTGAAGCTTTCTTT. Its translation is CAISPGPLCWTEAFF.

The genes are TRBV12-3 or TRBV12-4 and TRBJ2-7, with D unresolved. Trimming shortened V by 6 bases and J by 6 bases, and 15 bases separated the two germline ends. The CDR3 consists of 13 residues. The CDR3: CASSLRQTGEQYV. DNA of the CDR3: TGTGCCAGCAGCCTCCGACAAACGGGCGAGCAGTACGTC.

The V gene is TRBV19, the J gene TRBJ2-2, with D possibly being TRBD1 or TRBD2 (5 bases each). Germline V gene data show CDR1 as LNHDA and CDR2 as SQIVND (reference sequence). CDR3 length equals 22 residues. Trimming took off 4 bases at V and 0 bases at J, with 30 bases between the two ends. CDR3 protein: CASSTTIVGLGTPGTNTGELFF. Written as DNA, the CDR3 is TGTGCCAGTAGTACTACCATAGTGGGGCTCGGGACGCCCGGTACGAACACCGGGGAGCTGTTTTTT. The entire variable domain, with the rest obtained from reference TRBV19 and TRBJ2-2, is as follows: DGGITQSPKYLFRKEGQNVTLSCEQNLNHDAMYWYRQDPGQGLRLIYYSQIVNDFQKGDIAEGYSVSREKKESFPLTVTSAQKNPTAFYLCASSTTIVGLGTPGTNTGELFFGEGSRLTVL.

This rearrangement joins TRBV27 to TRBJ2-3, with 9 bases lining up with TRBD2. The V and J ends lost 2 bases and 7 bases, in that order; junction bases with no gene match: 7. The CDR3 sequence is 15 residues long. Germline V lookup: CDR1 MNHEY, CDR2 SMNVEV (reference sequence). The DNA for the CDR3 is TGTGCCAGCAGTTTAGGGGCGGGAGGGCCGAATACGCAGTATTTT. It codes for CASSLGAGGPNTQYF.

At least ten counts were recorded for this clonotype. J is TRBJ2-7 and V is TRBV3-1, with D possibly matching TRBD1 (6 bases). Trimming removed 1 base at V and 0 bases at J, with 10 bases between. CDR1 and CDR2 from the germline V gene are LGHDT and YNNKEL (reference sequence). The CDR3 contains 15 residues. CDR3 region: CASSQGDTSSYEQYV. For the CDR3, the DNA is TGTGCCAGCAGCCAAGGGGACACAAGCTCCTACGAGCAGTACGTC.

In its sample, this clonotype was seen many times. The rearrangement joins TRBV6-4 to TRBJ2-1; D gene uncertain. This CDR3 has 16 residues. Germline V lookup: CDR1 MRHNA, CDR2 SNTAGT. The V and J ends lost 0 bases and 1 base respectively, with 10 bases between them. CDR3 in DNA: TGTGCCAGCAGTGACTCAGGTCTTGCGTCCTACAATGAGCAGTTCTTC. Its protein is CASSDSGLASYNEQFF.

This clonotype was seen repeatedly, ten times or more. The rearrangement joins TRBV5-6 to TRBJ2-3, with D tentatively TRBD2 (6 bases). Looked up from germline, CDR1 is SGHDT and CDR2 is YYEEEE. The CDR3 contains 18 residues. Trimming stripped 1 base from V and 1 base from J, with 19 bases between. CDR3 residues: CASSLLSLGGGRTDTQYF. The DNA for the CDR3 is TGTGCCAGCAGCTTGTTGTCTCTTGGGGGAGGCCGCACAGATACGCAGTATTTT.

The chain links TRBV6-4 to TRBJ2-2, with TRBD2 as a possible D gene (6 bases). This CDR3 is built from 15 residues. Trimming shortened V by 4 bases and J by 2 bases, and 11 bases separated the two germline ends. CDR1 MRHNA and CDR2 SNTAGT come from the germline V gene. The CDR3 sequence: CASSVGTANTGELFF. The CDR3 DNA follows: TGTGCCAGCAGTGTGGGGACTGCAAACACCGGGGAGCTGTTTTTT.

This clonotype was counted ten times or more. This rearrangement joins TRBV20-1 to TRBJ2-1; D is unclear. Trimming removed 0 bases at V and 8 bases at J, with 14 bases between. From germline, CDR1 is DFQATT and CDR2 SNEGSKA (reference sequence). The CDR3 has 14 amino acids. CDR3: CSAREKTPLDEQFF. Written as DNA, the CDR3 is TGCAGTGCTAGAGAGAAGACCCCGTTAGATGAGCAGTTCTTC.

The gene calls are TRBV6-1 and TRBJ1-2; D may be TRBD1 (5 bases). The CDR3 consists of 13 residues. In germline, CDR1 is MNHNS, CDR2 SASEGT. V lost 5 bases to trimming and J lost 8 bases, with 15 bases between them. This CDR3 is CASSPQGVGGYTF. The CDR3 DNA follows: TGTGCCAGCAGTCCTCAGGGTGTTGGCGGCTACACCTTC.

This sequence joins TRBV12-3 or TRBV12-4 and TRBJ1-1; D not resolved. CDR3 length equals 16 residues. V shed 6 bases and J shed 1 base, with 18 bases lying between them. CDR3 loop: CASRPIRRLSNTEAFF. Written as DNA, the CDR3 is TGTGCCAGCAGACCCATAAGGAGACTTTCGAACACTGAAGCTTTCTTT.

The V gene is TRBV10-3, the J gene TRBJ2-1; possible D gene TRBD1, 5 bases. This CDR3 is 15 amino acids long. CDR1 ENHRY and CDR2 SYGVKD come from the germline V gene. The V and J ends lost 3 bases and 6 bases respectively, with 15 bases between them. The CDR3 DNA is TGTGCCATCAGTGAAGGGCAGGGTGGGTTCAATGAGCAGTTCTTC. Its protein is CAISEGQGGFNEQFF.

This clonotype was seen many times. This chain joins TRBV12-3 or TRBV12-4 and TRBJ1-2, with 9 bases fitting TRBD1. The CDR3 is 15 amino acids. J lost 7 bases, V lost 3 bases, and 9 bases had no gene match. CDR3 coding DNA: TGTGCCAGCAGTTTGGACACCGGGACAGGGTTTGGCTACACCTTC. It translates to CASSLDTGTGFGYTF.

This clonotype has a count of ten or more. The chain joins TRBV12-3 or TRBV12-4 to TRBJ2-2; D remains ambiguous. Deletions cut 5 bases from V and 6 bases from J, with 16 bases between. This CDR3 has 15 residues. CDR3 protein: CASSPTPIGPGELFF. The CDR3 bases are TGTGCCAGCAGTCCAACCCCCATTGGTCCCGGGGAGCTGTTTTTT.